This T cell receptor (beta chain) was sequenced during a study of blood T cell repertoires in COVID-19. TCRdb keeps only in-frame clones here, not all; method: immunoSEQ multiplex PCR. The sample carries about 350,000 clones, roughly 87% recorded once. Assignments of participants to cohorts depended upon their own reported clinical history. Recovered participants had two consecutive negative NP/OP PCR tests, healthcare professional clearance, or symptom resolution. The TCR comes from a young woman who had recovered from COVID-19. Sequencing was performed on PBMCs or T cells enriched from blood (not recorded which).

CDR3 amino acids: CASRAGTGGYNEQFF. The CDR3 DNA sequence: TGTGCCAGCAGGGCCGGGACAGGGGGCTACAATGAGCAGTTCTTC. The J gene is TRBJ2-1, the V gene TRBV5-4; 11 bases map to TRBD1. Germline CDR1 and CDR2: SGHNT and YYREEE (reference sequence). The CDR3 has 15 residues. Trimming took 5 bases from V and 3 from J; bases not matched to a gene: 4.